Each of the 3 T cell receptor beta chains below was sequenced from the same sample in a study of blood T cell repertoires in COVID-19. Only in-frame clones appear in the TCRdb table, and some are missing; sequencing was by immunoSEQ multiplex PCR. Counted here are about 69,000 clones, 70% to 90% occurring once; the ten biggest clones make up more than 15%. Specimen: peripheral blood. Receptor source: a man between 35 and 55 years old with COVID-19, enrolled during active disease.

The chain recombines TRBV18 with TRBJ1-2; D remains ambiguous. Germline V lookup: CDR1 KGHSH, CDR2 LQKENI. The CDR3 runs to 14 residues. V was cut by 6 bases and J by 7 bases, with 18 bases left in between. CDR3 DNA: TGTGCCAGCTCCGACCAGGAGGAGAACGCTGGCTACACCTTC. Encoded protein: CASSDQEENAGYTF. The whole variable domain, filled in from reference TRBV18 and TRBJ1-2, reads NAGVMQNPRHLVRRRGQEARLRCSPMKGHSHVYWYRQLPEEGLKFMVYLQKENIIDESGMPKERFSAEFPKEGPSILRIQQVVRGDSAAYFCASSDQEENAGYTFGSGTRLTVV.

The V gene is TRBV6-5, the J gene TRBJ1-2; the D gene is possibly TRBD1 (6 bases). Germline V CDR1 and CDR2: MNHEY, SVGAGI. Between the trimmed V and J ends, which lost 2 bases and 8 bases, there was a span of 12 bases. The CDR3 loop spans 13 amino acids. The DNA of the CDR3 is TGTGCCAGCAGTTACGACCGACAGGCCGGCTACACCTTC. Its translation: CASSYDRQAGYTF.

This chain connects TRBV10-2 to TRBJ1-1; a possible D gene is TRBD1 (5 bases). Trimming left V 7 bases short and J 1 base short, with 19 bases between. This CDR3 has 16 amino acids. Germline CDR1 reads WSHSY; CDR2 reads SAAADI. In DNA, the CDR3 is TGCGCCAGCACTCCTAGTGCGGGGCGGGGGAACACTGAAGCTTTCTTT. Its translation is CASTPSAGRGNTEAFF.